The clone carrying this TCR beta chain was found a few times. The antigen is not known. The source of the sample is a study of OX40 agonist ivuxolimab in advanced cancers. Whole-study context: Of mixed ages from roughly 23 to 80 and averaging roughly 64 years, the group was roughly 85% male. Having had anti-PD-1, anti-PD-L1 or anti-CTLA-4 therapy before was allowed, and roughly 39% had some. General study findings and limits: The 0.1-3.0 mg/kg partial responders had among the lowest clonal expansion. Clonal expansion from baseline to week 6 occurred in both CD4+ and CD8+ T cells.

Germline V gene sequence: CDR1 SGHNT, CDR2 YYREEE (reference sequence). V shed 1 base and J shed 1 base, with 8 bases lying between them. The CDR3 consists of 14 residues. The repertoire was sequenced with immunoSEQ multiplex PCR; TCRdb's copy has only in-frame clones and lacks some. Counted here are 20,000 to 30,000 clones, about 88% occurring once; the ten biggest clones make up about a third. The receptor was derived from an adult with an advanced solid tumor such as melanoma, head and neck, liver or kidney cancer. The sample here was CD4+ or CD8+ T cells sorted from blood, taken in a trial of the OX40 agonist ivuxolimab. The rearrangement joins TRBV5-4 to TRBJ1-1; TRBD1 is a possible D gene (5 bases). DNA for the CDR3: TGTGCCAGCAGCTTGTGGGGGGGGAACACTGAAGCTTTCTTT. Its protein is CASSLWGGNTEAFF.